This entry features one TCR beta chain sequence. The CDR3 is 15 amino acids. The V gene's germline CDR1 is ENHRY and CDR2 SYGVKD. Trimming at V came to 7 bases and at J to 1 base, leaving 7 bases not matched to a gene. Through a sample-barcoded 5' primer and a J-beta primer mix, a second PCR was run for roughly 6 to 11 cycles. One entry per CDR3 protein results from TCRdb running MiXCR on the 5' RACE reads. Of approximately 800,000 distinct CDR3 sequences detected, about half appear once; the ten largest clones hold 15% to 20%. This entry is derived from a study of blood T cells in healthy people across ages.

The sequenced material came from blood. This rearrangement joins TRBV10-3 to TRBJ2-3; 8 bases fit TRBD1. The receptor was derived from an elderly man in good health. This CDR3 reads CAINTAGQGTDTQYF. In DNA form, the CDR3 reads TGTGCCATCAACACCGCGGGACAGGGCACAGATACGCAGTATTTT.